This T cell receptor beta chain was identified during a study of CD8 T cells in ankylosing spondylitis. Study-level results: A TCR beta motif made of 7 to 9 highly homologous variants seemed typical of ankylosing spondylitis blood.

One entry per CDR3 protein, called by TCRdb with MiXCR from the 5' RACE reads. The sample lists 200,000 or so distinct CDR3 sequences, approximately 13% occurring once. With respect to this clonotype: Its matching antigen is unknown.

The sample consisted of blood, either unsorted or a sorted T cell fraction (not recorded which). This TCR derives from a female donor with ankylosing spondylitis or in good health (not recorded which).

The CDR3 DNA reads as TGTGCCAGCAGCCTGCAGGGTGATTCTTATGGCTACACCTTC. This encodes CASSLQGDSYGYTF. The chain combines TRBV7-3 with TRBJ1-2, with TRBD1 as a possible D gene (5 bases). The CDR3 consists of 14 residues. Germline V gene sequence: CDR1 SGHTA, CDR2 FQGTGA. Trimming shortened V by 5 bases and J by 5 bases, and 15 bases separated the two germline ends.